The 32 T cell receptor beta chains below all came from one sample that was sequenced in a study of blood T cell repertoires in COVID-19 (dated by TCRdb to 2020 to 2022). The library was produced with the immunoSEQ multiplex PCR assay. Not all clones reach the TCRdb copy of this immuneACCESS table, which keeps in-frame sequences only. Checked studies attribute under half of the gap to unresolved V genes and leave the rest unexplained. This sample holds about 220,000 clones; 83% were observed only once. About 3.8% of the sample comes from the top ten. The sample was PBMCs or T cells enriched from blood (not recorded which). The receptors originated from a middle-aged woman who had been exposed to COVID-19.

This sequence joins TRBV5-8 and TRBJ2-1; D is perhaps TRBD2 (7 bases). V lost 5 bases, J lost 3 bases, and 15 bases lay in between. This CDR3 comprises 15 residues. CDR1 is SGHTS and CDR2 is YDEGEE in the germline V gene. The CDR3 DNA is TGTGCCAGCAGGTCCCGGGGGGCTAGCTACAATGAGCAGTTCTTC. Translated: CASRSRGASYNEQFF.

This clone was recorded a few times. This chain uses TRBV4-2 with TRBJ1-5; D ambiguous. The V gene lost 3 bases and the J gene lost 6 bases, with 18 bases spanning the gap. The CDR3 length is 16 residues. The V gene's germline CDR1 is LGHNA and CDR2 YNFKEQ. This CDR3 reads CASSQPGEGGIQPQHF. CDR3 coding DNA: TGTGCCAGCAGCCAGCCCGGGGAGGGCGGCATTCAGCCCCAGCATTTT.

The V gene is TRBV3-1 (or the pseudogene TRBV3-2), the J gene TRBJ1-2; D is perhaps TRBD1 (5 bases). This CDR3 has 12 residues. Trimming cost V 5 bases and J 7 bases, with 11 bases left between them. Germline V CDR1 and CDR2: LGHDT, YNNKEL (reference sequence). CDR3 in DNA: TGTGCCAGCAGCAGTCAGGGTAGTGGCTACACCTTC. Translated: CASSSQGSGYTF.

This chain connects TRBV3-1 (or the pseudogene TRBV3-2) to TRBJ1-3; maybe TRBD1 (5 bases). The CDR3 is 17 amino acids. V lost 2 bases, J lost 0 bases, and 14 bases lay in between. Germline CDR1 and CDR2: LGHDT and YNNKEL (reference sequence). The CDR3 DNA follows: TGTGCCAGCAGCCAAACCGGCAGGGACTTCTCTGGAAACACCATATATTTT. Its protein is CASSQTGRDFSGNTIYF.

The DNA of the CDR3 is TGTGCCAGCAGTAGCGAGGACAGCCCGAGTTCACCCCTCCACTTT. Translation gives CASSSEDSPSSPLHF. The J gene is TRBJ1-6, the V gene TRBV6-6; D is possibly TRBD1 (6 bases). The CDR3 contains 15 residues. The V gene's germline CDR1 is MNHNY and CDR2 SVGAGI (reference sequence). Trimming left V 5 bases short and J 9 bases short, with 17 bases between.

The rearrangement joins TRBV29-1 to TRBJ2-5, with 7 bases lining up with TRBD2. The CDR3 sequence is 14 residues long. Per germline, CDR1 SQVTM and CDR2 ANQGSEA. Unmatched junction bases numbered 10, after V lost 4 bases and J lost 5 bases. This chain's CDR3 is CSVVRREAGETQYF. The CDR3 DNA follows: TGCAGCGTTGTTAGACGGGAGGCAGGGGAGACCCAGTACTTC.

The V call is TRBV18, the J call TRBJ1-1; D not certain. Per the germline V gene, CDR1 is KGHSH and CDR2 is LQKENI. V was trimmed by 6 bases and J by 3 bases, leaving 11 bases between them. This CDR3 contains 13 residues. CDR3 bases: TGTGCCAGCTCCGCCAACGGGTACACTGAAGCTTTCTTT. Protein: CASSANGYTEAFF.

This chain links TRBV6-5 with TRBJ1-2; D uncertain. Germline values: CDR1 MNHEY, CDR2 SVGAGI. V was trimmed by 7 bases and J by 4 bases, leaving 19 bases between them. The length of the CDR3 is 15 residues. The CDR3 spells CASNPPGGFSYGYTF. In DNA form, the CDR3 reads TGTGCCAGCAACCCCCCGGGAGGATTCAGCTATGGCTACACCTTC.

The J gene is TRBJ1-1, the V gene TRBV7-9, with D uncertain. Trimming took off 4 bases at V and 1 base at J, with 10 bases between the two ends. This CDR3 is built from 14 residues. Per the germline V gene, CDR1 is SEHNR and CDR2 is FQNEAQ (reference sequence). For the CDR3, the DNA is TGTGCCAGCAGCTCAACTCCGAGGAACACTGAAGCTTTCTTT. Translation: CASSSTPRNTEAFF.

This clone was observed once. The chain recombines TRBV20-1 with TRBJ1-2; the D gene is possibly TRBD1 (5 bases). This CDR3 is built from 11 residues. Germline-derived CDR1 and CDR2 are DFQATT and SNEGSKA (reference sequence). V was pared by 3 bases and J by 7 bases, with 9 bases between. The CDR3 loop reads CSASSGSGYTF. As DNA, the CDR3 is TGCAGTGCTAGTTCAGGGTCTGGCTACACCTTC.

V is TRBV28 and J is TRBJ1-3, with D tentatively TRBD1 (5 bases). The CDR3 spans 13 residues. V gave up 8 bases and J gave up 4 bases, with 12 bases separating them. Germline values: CDR1 MDHEN, CDR2 SYDVKM. CDR3 DNA: TGTGCCAGCCAAGGGGTGTCAGGAAACACCATATATTTT. This encodes CASQGVSGNTIYF.

V is TRBV3-1 (or the pseudogene TRBV3-2) and J is TRBJ2-1; a weak D match, TRBD2 (6 bases). This CDR3 contains 13 residues. The V gene's germline CDR1 is LGHDT and CDR2 YNNKEL (reference sequence). V shed 4 bases and J shed 7 bases, with 11 bases lying between them. The CDR3 reads CASSLNRGNEQFF. DNA for the CDR3: TGTGCCAGCAGCCTGAACCGGGGGAATGAGCAGTTCTTC.

The V gene is TRBV4-2, the J gene TRBJ2-7; 9 nucleotides agree with TRBD1. The CDR3 is 16 amino acids. With V trimmed by 3 bases and J by 0 bases, 6 bases remained unmatched. The germline V gene has CDR1 LGHNA and CDR2 YNFKEQ. CDR3 amino acids: CASSQIGTGSSYEQYF. The CDR3 nucleotides read TGTGCCAGCAGCCAGATTGGGACAGGGAGCTCCTACGAGCAGTACTTC.

V gene TRBV2 combines with J gene TRBJ2-1; D perhaps matches TRBD1 (6 bases). Germline V lookup: CDR1 SNHLY, CDR2 FYNNEI. The CDR3 has 13 amino acids. The ends were cut back, 7 bases at V and 4 bases at J, with 11 bases in the middle. The CDR3: CASNSGVYNEQFF. The CDR3 DNA follows: TGTGCCAGCAATTCAGGGGTATACAATGAGCAGTTCTTC.

The chain couples TRBV7-2 to TRBJ1-2; 9 bases line up with TRBD1. Germline-derived CDR1 and CDR2 are SGHTA and FQGNSA. V shed 5 bases and J 3 bases; nucleotides not matched to a gene: 4. The CDR3 spans 14 residues. The DNA for the CDR3 is TGTGCCAGCAGCACTTGGACAGGGGACTATGGCTACACCTTC. It is translated as CASSTWTGDYGYTF.

The V call is TRBV2, the J call TRBJ2-7, with 10 bases aligning to TRBD2. The CDR3 is 15 amino acids. Trimming took 5 bases from V and 2 from J; bases not matched to a gene: 6. Germline V gene data show CDR1 as SNHLY and CDR2 as FYNNEI. CDR3 coding DNA: TGTGCCAGCAGTATCGGACTAGCGGCTACCTACGAGCAGTACTTC. Translating it yields CASSIGLAATYEQYF.

This chain uses TRBV28 with TRBJ2-3, with D unclear. The CDR3 runs 12 residues. V lost 7 bases and J lost 8, with 13 bases in between. Germline-derived CDR1 and CDR2 are MDHEN and SYDVKM. The CDR3 nucleotides read TGTGCCAGCACCCACCCGCCAGGTACGCAGTATTTT. It is translated as CASTHPPGTQYF.

This clone was seen once. This chain joins TRBV4-1 and TRBJ1-5; D is unclear. The CDR3 sequence is 16 residues long. The V gene's germline CDR1 is MGHRA and CDR2 YSYEKL. V was cut by 5 bases and J by 6 bases, with 20 bases left in between. This CDR3 reads CASSESSRSAAQPQHF. DNA of the CDR3: TGCGCCAGCAGCGAAAGTTCTCGGAGTGCGGCTCAGCCCCAGCATTTT.

This sequence joins TRBV3-1 (or the pseudogene TRBV3-2) and TRBJ1-3; D remains ambiguous. In germline, CDR1 is LGHDT, CDR2 YNNKEL (reference sequence). CDR3 length equals 14 residues. V was cut by 5 bases and J by 4 bases, with 12 bases left in between. In DNA form, the CDR3 reads TGTGCCAGCAGCAGCAGGACTGACGGAAACACCATATATTTT. This sequence encodes CASSSRTDGNTIYF.

This clone was observed once. The CDR3 nucleotides read TGTGCCAGCAGTGGAAGGGGGACAGGGGGCTTTGGCTACACCTTC. Translated: CASSGRGTGGFGYTF. The chain uses TRBV2 and TRBJ1-2; 12 bases fit TRBD1. The CDR3 has 15 residues. V lost 4 bases, J lost 7 bases, and 7 bases stayed unmatched. Germline-derived CDR1 and CDR2 are SNHLY and FYNNEI.

The sample holds one count of this clone. The gene calls are TRBV4-3 and TRBJ2-7; tentatively, D is TRBD1 (6 bases). CDR1 and CDR2 from the germline V gene are LGHNA and YSLEER. This CDR3 has 14 amino acids. The germline V and J ends were trimmed by 0 bases and 2 bases, with 8 bases remaining between them. In nucleotides, the CDR3 is TGCGCCAGCAGCCAAGATACAGGGCCCTACGAGCAGTACTTC. This sequence encodes CASSQDTGPYEQYF.

The chain uses TRBV7-9 and TRBJ2-3, with unresolved D. V was shortened by 4 bases and J by 3 bases, with 14 bases between the two germline ends. The germline CDR1 and CDR2 sequences are SEHNR and FQNEAQ (reference sequence). This CDR3 comprises 15 residues. CDR3 sequence: CASSSGRGWTDTQYF. The CDR3 region has the DNA TGTGCCAGCAGCTCGGGTCGAGGATGGACAGATACGCAGTATTTT.

The chain joins TRBV10-3 to TRBJ2-5; 10 bases are shared with TRBD1. CDR1 is ENHRY and CDR2 is SYGVKD in the germline V gene. This CDR3 has 14 residues. The V and J ends lost 8 bases and 4 bases, in that order; junction bases with no gene match: 7. The CDR3 coding sequence is TGTGCCATCGGCGAGACAGGGGGCGGAGAGACCCAGTACTTC. Its protein is CAIGETGGGETQYF.

The chain combines TRBV19 with TRBJ2-3, with 7 bases aligning to TRBD2. The CDR3 extends over 14 amino acids. The germline V gene encodes CDR1 LNHDA and CDR2 SQIVND (reference sequence). The V and J ends lost 7 bases and 3 bases, in that order; junction bases with no gene match: 7. CDR3 bases: TGTGCCAGTACCATGAGGCGGGGGACAGATACGCAGTATTTT. It encodes CASTMRRGTDTQYF.

This clone was seen a few times. The genes are TRBV4-2 and TRBJ2-2, with a tentative D call TRBD2 (5 bases). CDR3 length: 14 amino acids. V dropped 2 bases and J dropped 6 bases, with 10 bases sitting between them. Germline-derived CDR1 and CDR2 are LGHNA and YNFKEQ. CDR3 nucleotides: TGTGCCAGCAGCCAAACAACTAGGGCCGGGGAGCTGTTTTTT. Translated, it gives CASSQTTRAGELFF.

This clone was picked up a small number of times. The chain carries TRBV4-2 and TRBJ2-3, with a tentative D call TRBD1 (6 bases). Trimming removed 0 bases at V and 4 bases at J, with 14 bases between. CDR1 is LGHNA, CDR2 YNFKEQ, per germline. This CDR3 comprises 16 residues. The CDR3 DNA reads as TGTGCCAGCAGCCAAGAGAGGGGGAAGGGGGCAGATACGCAGTATTTT. This translates into CASSQERGKGADTQYF.

This clone was seen a few times. This chain joins TRBV9 and TRBJ1-2; 9 nucleotides agree with TRBD1. This CDR3 is 16 amino acids long. CDR1 and CDR2 from the germline V gene are SGDLS and YYNGEE. J gave up 8 bases and V 3 bases, and 14 bases lay outside the gene matches. The CDR3 reads CASSEQGATVGRGYTF. The CDR3 DNA reads TGTGCCAGCAGCGAACAGGGGGCAACAGTGGGGCGCGGCTACACCTTC.

V is TRBV10-2 and J is TRBJ1-6; TRBD1 agrees at 9 bases. The germline V gene encodes CDR1 WSHSY and CDR2 SAAADI. This CDR3 region has 15 residues. The ends lost 6 bases at V and 6 bases at J; junction bases unmatched: 6. The CDR3 DNA reads TGCGCCAGCAGGGTTTGGGACAGGGCTAATTCACCCCTCCACTTT. This gives the protein CASRVWDRANSPLHF.

Turning to this clone: Other DNA sequences in this specimen translate into the identical CDR3. The chain combines TRBV19 with TRBJ1-6, with TRBD1 identical over 8 bases. With 5 bases clipped from V and 8 bases from J, the junction kept 5 bases outside the gene matches. The CDR3 runs 14 residues. In germline, CDR1 is LNHDA, CDR2 SQIVND (reference sequence). DNA of the CDR3: TGTGCCAGTAGTGACAGGGGTCGGGATTCACCCCTCCACTTT. It specifies CASSDRGRDSPLHF. The whole variable domain, filled in from reference TRBV19 and TRBJ1-6, reads DGGITQSPKYLFRKEGQNVTLSCEQNLNHDAMYWYRQDPGQGLRLIYYSQIVNDFQKGDIAEGYSVSREKKESFPLTVTSAQKNPTAFYLCASSDRGRDSPLHFGNGTRLTVT.

This clone was counted between two and nine times. The J gene is TRBJ2-6, the V gene TRBV6-5, with 7 bases identical to TRBD1. CDR1 MNHEY and CDR2 SVGAGI come from the germline V gene. The CDR3 covers 15 residues. Trimming at V came to 6 bases and at J to 4 bases, leaving 6 bases not matched to a gene. The DNA of the CDR3 is TGTGCCAGCAGCCTCCAGGGGGTAGGGGCCAACGTCCTGACTTTC. Its translation: CASSLQGVGANVLTF.

This clone was seen a few times. J is TRBJ2-7 and V is TRBV7-2, with TRBD2 matching over 7 bases. The germline V gene encodes CDR1 SGHTA and CDR2 FQGNSA. The CDR3 covers 16 residues. V lost 3 bases, J lost 5 bases, and 13 bases stayed unmatched. The chain's CDR3 is CASSFPGGGQGNEQYF. The CDR3, as DNA: TGTGCCAGCAGCTTCCCGGGGGGTGGGCAGGGTAACGAGCAGTACTTC.

V gene TRBV4-1 combines with J gene TRBJ1-1; D ambiguous. Trimming pared 4 bases from V and 4 bases from J, leaving 16 bases between. The CDR3 is 15 amino acids. CDR1 is MGHRA and CDR2 is YSYEKL in the germline V gene. CDR3 DNA: TGCGCCAGCAGCCTAACGAATGCCTTTAGCACTGAAGCTTTCTTT. It translates to CASSLTNAFSTEAFF.